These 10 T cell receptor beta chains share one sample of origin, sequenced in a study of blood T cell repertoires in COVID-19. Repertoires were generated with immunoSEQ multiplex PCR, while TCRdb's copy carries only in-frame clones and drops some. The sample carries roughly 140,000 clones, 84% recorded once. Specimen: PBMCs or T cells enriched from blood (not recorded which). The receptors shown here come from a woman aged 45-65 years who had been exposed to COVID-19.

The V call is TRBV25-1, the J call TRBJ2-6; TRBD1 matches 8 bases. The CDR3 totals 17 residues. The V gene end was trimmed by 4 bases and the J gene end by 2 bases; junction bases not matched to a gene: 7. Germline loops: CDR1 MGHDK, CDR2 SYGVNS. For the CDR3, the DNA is TGTGCCAGCAGTGGGACAGGGTCGTTACCTGGGGCCAACGTCCTGACTTTC. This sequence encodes CASSGTGSLPGANVLTF. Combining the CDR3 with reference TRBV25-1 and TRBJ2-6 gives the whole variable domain EADIYQTPRYLVIGTGKKITLECSQTMGHDKMYWYQQDPGMELHLIHYSYGVNSTEKGDLSSESTVSRIRTEHFPLTLESARPSHTSQYLCASSGTGSLPGANVLTFGAGSRLTVL.

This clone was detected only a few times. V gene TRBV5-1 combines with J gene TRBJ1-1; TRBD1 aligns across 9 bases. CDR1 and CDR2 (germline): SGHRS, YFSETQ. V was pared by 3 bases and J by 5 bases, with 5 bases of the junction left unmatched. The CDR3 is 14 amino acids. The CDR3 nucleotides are TGCGCCAGCAGCTCTGGACAGGGGCGGACTGAAGCTTTCTTT. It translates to CASSSGQGRTEAFF.

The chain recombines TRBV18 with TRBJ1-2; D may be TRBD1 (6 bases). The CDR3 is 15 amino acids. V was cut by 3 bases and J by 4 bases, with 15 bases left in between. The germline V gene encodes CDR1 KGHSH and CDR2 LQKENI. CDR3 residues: CASSPQGGGAYGYTF. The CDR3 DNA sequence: TGTGCCAGCTCACCCCAGGGAGGGGGAGCCTATGGCTACACCTTC.

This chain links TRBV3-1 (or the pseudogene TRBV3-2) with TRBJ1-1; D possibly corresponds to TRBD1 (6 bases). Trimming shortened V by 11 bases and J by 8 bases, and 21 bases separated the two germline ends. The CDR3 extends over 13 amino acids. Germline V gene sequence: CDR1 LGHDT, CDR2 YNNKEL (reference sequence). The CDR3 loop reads CAPGDRSSLEAFF. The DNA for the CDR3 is TGTGCCCCCGGAGACAGGTCTTCTCTCGAAGCTTTCTTT.

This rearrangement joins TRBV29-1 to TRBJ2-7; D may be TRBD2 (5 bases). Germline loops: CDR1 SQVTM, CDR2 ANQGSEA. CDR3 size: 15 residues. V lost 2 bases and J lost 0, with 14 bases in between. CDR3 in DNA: TGCAGCGTTGAATGGGCTAGCCGAGACTCCTACGAGCAGTACTTC. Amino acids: CSVEWASRDSYEQYF.

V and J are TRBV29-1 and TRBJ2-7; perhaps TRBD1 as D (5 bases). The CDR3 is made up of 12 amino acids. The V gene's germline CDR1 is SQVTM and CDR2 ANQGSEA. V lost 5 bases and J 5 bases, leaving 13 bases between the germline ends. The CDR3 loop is CSVSRGIDEQYF. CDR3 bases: TGCAGCGTTTCAAGGGGCATCGACGAGCAGTACTTC.

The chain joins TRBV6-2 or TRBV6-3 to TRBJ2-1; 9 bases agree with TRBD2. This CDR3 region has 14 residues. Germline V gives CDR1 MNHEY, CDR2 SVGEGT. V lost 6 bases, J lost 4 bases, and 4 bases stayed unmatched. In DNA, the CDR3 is TGTGCCAGCAGCAATAGCGGGAGTTACAATGAGCAGTTCTTC. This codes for CASSNSGSYNEQFF.

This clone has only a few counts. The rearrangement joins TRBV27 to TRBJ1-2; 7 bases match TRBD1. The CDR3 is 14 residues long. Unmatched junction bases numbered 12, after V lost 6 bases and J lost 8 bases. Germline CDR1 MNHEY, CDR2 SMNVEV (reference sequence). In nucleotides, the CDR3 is TGTGCCAGCAGAGGACAGGCCAACTCGGAAGGCTACACCTTC. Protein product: CASRGQANSEGYTF.

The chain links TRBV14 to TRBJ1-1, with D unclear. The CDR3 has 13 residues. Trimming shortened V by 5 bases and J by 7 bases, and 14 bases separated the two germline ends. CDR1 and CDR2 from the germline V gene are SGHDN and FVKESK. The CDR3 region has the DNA TGTGCCAGCAGCGAGGGCAGGCCTAGTGAAGCTTTCTTT. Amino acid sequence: CASSEGRPSEAFF.

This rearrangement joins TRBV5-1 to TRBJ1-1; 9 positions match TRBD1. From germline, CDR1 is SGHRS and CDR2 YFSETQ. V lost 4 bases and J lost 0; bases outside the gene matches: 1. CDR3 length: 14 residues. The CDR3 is CASSGTGLNTEAFF. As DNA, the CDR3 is TGCGCCAGCAGCGGGACAGGGCTGAACACTGAAGCTTTCTTT.